These 16 T cell receptor beta chains originate from one sample sequenced in a study of glioma-infiltrating T cells. The iRepertoire nested amplicon-rescue multiplex PCR amplified TCR alpha and beta CDR3s from RNA. MiXCR, run by TCRdb on the multiplex PCR reads, gives a single entry per CDR3 protein. The repertoire has under 200,000 distinct CDR3 sequences, around 42% of them found once; the top ten carry 5.2%. Material for sequencing was glioma tissue, nonneoplastic brain tissue, or PBMCs (not recorded which). The receptor source for this set is a human donor with low-grade glioma or glioblastoma, undergoing nonglioma brain surgery, or in good health (not recorded which).

As to this clonotype: An end of the junction does not agree with germline; a read error may underlie this. V is TRBV6-9 and J is TRBJ1-5; D is undetermined. CDR1 is MNHGY, CDR2 SVAAGI, per germline. This CDR3 spans 14 amino acids. Here the CDR3 reads CASSYSKQNQPKHF. The CDR3 region has the DNA TGTGCCAGCAGTTATTCGAAGCAAAATCAGCCCAAGCATTTT.

For this clonotype: Compared with germline, one end of the junction differs, possibly owing to a read error. The CDR3, as DNA: TGCGCCAGAAGTTTCCCGGGACAGGCCTACGAGCAGTACTTC. This encodes CARSFPGQAYEQYF. The chain couples TRBV28 to TRBJ2-7, with 8 bases aligning to TRBD1. The CDR3 has 14 amino acids. CDR1 MDHEN and CDR2 SYDVKM come from the germline V gene.

Comments on this clonotype: This could be a read error, since a much larger clone is one nucleotide away. The DNA of the CDR3 is TGCAGTGCTAGAGAGGGACCGAGCTGGGGGGAGAGGGTATCCGGGGAGCTGTTTTTT. This gives the protein CSAREGPSWGERVSGELFF. This chain uses TRBV20-1 with TRBJ2-2; possibly TRBD2 for D (6 bases). Per germline, CDR1 DFQATT and CDR2 SNEGSKA (reference sequence). The CDR3 has 19 residues. V lost 0 bases and J 6 bases, leaving 26 bases between the germline ends.

The V call is TRBV12-3 or TRBV12-4, the J call TRBJ2-7; 9 bases align to TRBD2. The CDR3 loop spans 15 amino acids. J was trimmed by 5 bases and V by 7 bases; bases with no gene match: 12. The CDR3 nucleotides read TGTGCCAGCACCGACATGACTAGCGGATCCAACGAGCAGTACTTC. Translation gives CASTDMTSGSNEQYF.

This clonotype came up many times. J is TRBJ2-1 and V is TRBV27, with D maybe TRBD2 (6 bases). The CDR3 totals 15 residues. The germline CDR1 and CDR2 sequences are MNHEY and SMNVEV (reference sequence). V was pared by 7 bases and J by 5 bases, with 18 bases between. The CDR3 spells CASISRMGLDNEQFF. In DNA form, the CDR3 reads TGTGCCAGCATTAGTAGGATGGGACTCGACAATGAGCAGTTCTTC.

The rearrangement joins TRBV12-3 or TRBV12-4 to TRBJ2-7; D might be TRBD2 (6 bases). CDR3 size: 14 residues. V was clipped by 4 bases and J by 3 bases, with 13 bases between them. The CDR3 loop reads CASSSFGRLYEQYF. The CDR3 bases are TGTGCCAGCAGTTCCTTCGGGAGACTCTACGAGCAGTACTTC.

As regards this clonotype: A much larger clone differs from this one at a single base, so this may be a read error. V usage is TRBV28 and J usage is TRBJ2-5; the match to TRBD2 covers 9 bases. Germline CDR1 MDHEN, CDR2 SYDVKM. V lost 5 bases and J lost 7; bases outside the gene matches: 8. The CDR3 totals 14 residues. Here the CDR3 reads CASSKAGGRGTQYF. CDR3 nucleotides: TGTGCCAGCAGTAAGGCGGGAGGGAGGGGGACCCAGTACTTC.

This clonotype was recorded at least ten times. The chain links TRBV2 to TRBJ1-5, with D unclear. The CDR3 extends over 13 amino acids. Germline CDR1 SNHLY, CDR2 FYNNEI. The V end lost 4 bases, the J end lost 5 bases, and 9 bases lay between the germline ends. The CDR3 DNA is TGTGCCAGCAGTGTTAGGCAGGATCAGCCCCAGCATTTT. It yields the protein CASSVRQDQPQHF.

This clonotype has only a few counts. The chain links TRBV6-1 to TRBJ2-5, with 13 bases matching TRBD2. Germline V gene sequence: CDR1 MNHNS, CDR2 SASEGT. With 10 bases clipped from V and 4 bases from J, the junction kept 9 bases outside the gene matches. The CDR3 is made up of 15 amino acids. The CDR3 is CAIWTSGSQVETQYF. The CDR3 DNA sequence: TGTGCCATCTGGACTAGCGGGAGTCAGGTAGAGACCCAGTACTTC.

This clonotype has a single count. Germline and junction disagree at one end, which may indicate a read error. The chain recombines TRBV4-1 with TRBJ2-1; D is undetermined. Germline V gene data show CDR1 as MGHRA and CDR2 as YSYEKL. The CDR3 runs 13 residues. The CDR3 nucleotides read TGCGCCAGCATCCAAGGATCATACAATGAGCAGTTCTTC. Translation: CASIQGSYNEQFF.

This clonotype occurred a few times. The chain is built from TRBV12-3 or TRBV12-4 and TRBJ2-7; D gene ambiguous. CDR3 length equals 12 residues. Trimming stripped 3 bases from V and 6 bases from J, with 9 bases between. The CDR3: CASSFQTSEQYF. In DNA, the CDR3 is TGTGCCAGCAGTTTCCAGACCTCCGAGCAGTACTTC.

This clonotype was recorded a few times. In DNA form, the CDR3 reads TGTGCCAGCAGCTCCCGCTCGGGGACTAGCGTGGAAGCCCAGTTCTTC. The encoded protein is CASSSRSGTSVEAQFF. J is TRBJ2-1 and V is TRBV7-9, with 10 bases lining up with TRBD2. J was trimmed by 13 bases and V by 4 bases; bases with no gene match: 16. The CDR3 spans 16 residues. Per germline, CDR1 SEHNR and CDR2 FQNEAQ (reference sequence).

This clonotype was recorded once. The CDR3 region is CSATGTRNEQYF. In DNA, the CDR3 is TGCAGCGCCACCGGGACTAGAAACGAGCAGTACTTC. This sequence joins TRBV29-1 and TRBJ2-7; the match to TRBD2 covers 8 bases. Trimming removed 7 bases from V and 5 bases from J; junction bases left unmatched: 7. This CDR3 has 12 residues. Germline V gene data show CDR1 as SQVTM and CDR2 as ANQGSEA.

CDR3 protein: CASSLATGARDIVEQYF. The DNA of the CDR3 is TGTGCCAGCAGCTTAGCGACCGGGGCTAGAGACATAGTCGAGCAGTACTTC. The V gene is TRBV7-2, the J gene TRBJ2-7; tentatively, D is TRBD1 or TRBD2 (5 bases each). There are 17 residues in the CDR3. Germline CDR1 is SGHTA and CDR2 is FQGNSA. The V end lost 0 bases, the J end lost 6 bases, and 21 bases lay between the germline ends.

As regards this clonotype: Given the absence of the conserved phenylalanine or tryptophan at the CDR3 end, a read error is likely. This chain connects TRBV28 to TRBJ2-2; D might be TRBD2 (5 bases). The CDR3 consists of 13 residues. Germline CDR1 and CDR2: MDHEN and SYDVKM. V was trimmed by 7 bases and J by 4 bases, leaving 10 bases between them. The CDR3 DNA reads as TGTGCCAGCACCGAGGGCGCCACCGGGGAGCTGTTTCTT. It yields the protein CASTEGATGELFL.

The genes are TRBV7-9 and TRBJ2-6; D is possibly TRBD1 (6 bases). The V gene's germline CDR1 is SEHNR and CDR2 FQNEAQ (reference sequence). The V and J ends lost 11 bases and 0 bases respectively, with 11 bases between them. The length of the CDR3 is 14 residues. Written as DNA, the CDR3 is TGTGCCGGCGACAGGAGCTCTGGGGCCAACGTCCTGACTTTC. It specifies CAGDRSSGANVLTF.